The TCR beta chain described here comes from a study of monozygotic twins with inflammatory bowel disease. Germline V gene sequence: CDR1 SNHLY, CDR2 FYNNEI. CDR3 length equals 16 residues. The cDNA of both the TCRalpha and TCRbeta chains was subjected to two nested PCRs of approximately 16 and 9 cycles. From its re-call of the 5' RACE reads, TCRdb lists each CDR3 protein once, without DNA. The sample totals under 150,000 distinct CDR3 sequences; its top ten clones hold 2% to 2.5%. This sequence originates from a human donor with ulcerative colitis or Crohn's disease, or a healthy co-twin of an affected twin (not recorded which). The specimen was blood. The chain recombines TRBV2 with TRBJ2-2; absent DNA, TCRdb's TRBD1 call cannot be checked. The CDR3 here is CASSVSGTSVFGELFF.